This paragraph covers one TCR beta chain sequence. Its cognate antigen is unknown. The trim removed 4 bases at V and 6 bases at J, leaving 13 bases unmatched. Germline lookup yields CDR1 ENHRY and CDR2 SYGVKD. This CDR3 spans 17 amino acids. TCRdb re-called the RT-PCR reads through MiXCR, storing one row per CDR3 protein. This sample carries 500,000 or so distinct CDR3 sequences, about 17% of them seen once, and the ten largest clones take over 2.5%. The sample belongs to a study of response to subunit inactivated influenza vaccine. Notes on the study in general: Every seasonal influenza vaccination brings in few new T cells, the authors suggested.

This receptor was identified in a man between 50 and 75 years old who received an inactivated influenza vaccine. The chain recombines TRBV10-3 with TRBJ2-1, with 9 nucleotides matching TRBD1. Sequenced here: CD4+ T cells sorted from PBMCs, sampled approximately 25 months after vaccination. The CDR3 DNA is TGTGCCATCAGTGGGGGTCCGGGACAGGGATTTTCCAATGAGCAGTTCTTC. Translation: CAISGGPGQGFSNEQFF.